This T cell receptor (beta chain) was obtained from a study of blood T cell repertoires in COVID-19. Across the whole study: PBMCs, B-cell-depleted T cells, or T cells were the source of the cDNA or gDNA that made up the material.

The protocol was immunoSEQ multiplex PCR, while the TCRdb copy is restricted to in-frame clones and leaves out a portion. This table has 55,000 or so clones, 85% to 90% appearing once. The junction had 17 bases not matched to a gene; V was cut back by 4 bases and J by 7 bases. This CDR3 spans 17 amino acids. Germline CDR1 is SGHDT and CDR2 is YYEEEE. The sequence was obtained from a woman aged 55-69 years with COVID-19, enrolled during active disease. J is TRBJ1-2 and V is TRBV5-6; 9 bases line up with TRBD1. Sequencing was performed on peripheral blood. This chain's CDR3 is CASSRDRGQGVLGGYTF. The DNA of the CDR3 is TGTGCCAGCAGCCGCGATAGGGGACAGGGTGTCCTCGGTGGCTACACCTTC.